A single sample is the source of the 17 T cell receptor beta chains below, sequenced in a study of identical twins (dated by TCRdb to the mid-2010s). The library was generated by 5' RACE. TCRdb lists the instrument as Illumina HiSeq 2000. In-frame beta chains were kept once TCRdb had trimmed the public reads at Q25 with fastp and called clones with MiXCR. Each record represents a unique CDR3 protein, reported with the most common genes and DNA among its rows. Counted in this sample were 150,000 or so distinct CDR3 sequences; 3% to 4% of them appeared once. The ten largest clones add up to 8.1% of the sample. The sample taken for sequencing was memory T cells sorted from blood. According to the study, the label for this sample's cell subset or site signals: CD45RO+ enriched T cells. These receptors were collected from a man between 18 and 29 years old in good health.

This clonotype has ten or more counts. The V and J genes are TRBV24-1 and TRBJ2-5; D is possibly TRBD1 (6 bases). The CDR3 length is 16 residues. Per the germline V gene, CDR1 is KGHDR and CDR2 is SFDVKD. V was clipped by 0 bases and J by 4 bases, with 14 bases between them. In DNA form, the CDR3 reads TGTGCCACCAGTGATTTGGTGGGGGACATGAGAGAGACCCAGTACTTC. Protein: CATSDLVGDMRETQYF.

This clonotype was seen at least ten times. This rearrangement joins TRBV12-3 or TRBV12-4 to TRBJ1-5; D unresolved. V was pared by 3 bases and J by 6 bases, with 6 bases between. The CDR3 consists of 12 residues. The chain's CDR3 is CASSLDSQPQHF. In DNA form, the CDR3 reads TGTGCCAGCAGTTTGGATTCTCAGCCCCAGCATTTT.

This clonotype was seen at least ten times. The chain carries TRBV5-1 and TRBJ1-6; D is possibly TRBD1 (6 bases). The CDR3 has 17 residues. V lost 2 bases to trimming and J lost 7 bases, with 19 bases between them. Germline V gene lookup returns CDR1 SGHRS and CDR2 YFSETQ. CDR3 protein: CASSFRSDRRRNSPLHF. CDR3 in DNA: TGCGCCAGCAGCTTTAGATCGGACAGAAGAAGGAATTCACCCCTCCACTTT.

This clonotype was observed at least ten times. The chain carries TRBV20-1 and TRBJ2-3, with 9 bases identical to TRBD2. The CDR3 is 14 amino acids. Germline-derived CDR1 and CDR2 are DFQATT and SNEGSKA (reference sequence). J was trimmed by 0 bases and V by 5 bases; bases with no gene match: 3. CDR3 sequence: CSALAGISTDTQYF. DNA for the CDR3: TGCAGTGCTCTAGCGGGAATTAGCACAGATACGCAGTATTTT.

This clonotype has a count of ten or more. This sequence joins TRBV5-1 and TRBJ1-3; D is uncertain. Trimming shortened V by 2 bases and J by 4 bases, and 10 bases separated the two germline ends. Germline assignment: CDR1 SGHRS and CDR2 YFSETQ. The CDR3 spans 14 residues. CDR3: CASSFGEAGNTIYF. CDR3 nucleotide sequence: TGCGCCAGCAGCTTTGGGGAGGCCGGAAACACCATATATTTT.

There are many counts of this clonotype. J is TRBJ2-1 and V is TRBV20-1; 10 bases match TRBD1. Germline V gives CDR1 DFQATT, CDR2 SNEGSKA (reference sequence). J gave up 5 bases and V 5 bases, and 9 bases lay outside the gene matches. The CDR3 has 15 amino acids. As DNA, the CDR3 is TGCAGTGCTCCCGGGTGGGGGACAGGGGACAATGAGCAGTTCTTC. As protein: CSAPGWGTGDNEQFF.

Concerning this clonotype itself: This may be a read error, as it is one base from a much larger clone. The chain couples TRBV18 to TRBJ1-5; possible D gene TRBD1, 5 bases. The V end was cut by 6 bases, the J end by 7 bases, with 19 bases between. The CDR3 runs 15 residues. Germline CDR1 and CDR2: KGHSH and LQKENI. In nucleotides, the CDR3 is TGTGCCAGCTCCTCAAGTATGGGGGACGGACAGCCCCAGCATTTT. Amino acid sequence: CASSSSMGDGQPQHF.

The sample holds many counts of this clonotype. Here the CDR3 DNA reads TGCAGTGCTGGCTCCTTTACTTACAATGAGCAGTTCTTC. Its translation: CSAGSFTYNEQFF. This rearrangement joins TRBV20-1 to TRBJ2-1, with no clear D. This CDR3 is 13 amino acids long. The V gene's germline CDR1 is DFQATT and CDR2 SNEGSKA (reference sequence). Deletions cut 5 bases from V and 4 bases from J, with 12 bases between.

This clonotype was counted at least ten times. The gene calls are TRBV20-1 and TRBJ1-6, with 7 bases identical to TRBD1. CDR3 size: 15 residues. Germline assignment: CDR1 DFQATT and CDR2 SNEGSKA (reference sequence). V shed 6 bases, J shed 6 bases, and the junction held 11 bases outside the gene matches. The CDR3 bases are TGCAGTGCCCTGGGACAGACGAACCTTAATTCACCCCTCCACTTT. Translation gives CSALGQTNLNSPLHF.

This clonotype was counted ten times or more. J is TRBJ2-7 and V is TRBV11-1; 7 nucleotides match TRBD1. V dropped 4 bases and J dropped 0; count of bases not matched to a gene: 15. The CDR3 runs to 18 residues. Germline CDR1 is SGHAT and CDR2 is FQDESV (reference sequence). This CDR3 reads CASSSRQGETNDSYEQYF. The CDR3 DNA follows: TGTGCCAGCAGCTCCAGACAGGGTGAGACGAACGACTCCTACGAGCAGTACTTC. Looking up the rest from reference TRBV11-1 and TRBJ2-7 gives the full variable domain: EAEVAQSPRYKITEKSQAVAFWCDPISGHATLYWYRQILGQGPELLVQFQDESVVDDSQLPKDRFSAERLKGVDSTLKIQPAELGDSAMYLCASSSRQGETNDSYEQYFGPGTRLTVT.

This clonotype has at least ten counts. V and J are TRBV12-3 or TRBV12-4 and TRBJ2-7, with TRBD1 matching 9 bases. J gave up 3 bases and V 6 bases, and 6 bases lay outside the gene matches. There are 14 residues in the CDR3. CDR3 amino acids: CASSSGTGYYEQYF. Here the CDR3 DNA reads TGTGCCAGCAGCTCCGGGACAGGGTACTACGAGCAGTACTTC.

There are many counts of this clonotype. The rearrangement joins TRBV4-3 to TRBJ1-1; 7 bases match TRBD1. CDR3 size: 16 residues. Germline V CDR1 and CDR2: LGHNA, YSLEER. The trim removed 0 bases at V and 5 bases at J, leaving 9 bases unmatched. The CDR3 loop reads CASSQDHRGVGTEAFF. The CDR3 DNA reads TGCGCCAGCAGCCAAGACCACAGGGGAGTGGGGACTGAAGCTTTCTTT.

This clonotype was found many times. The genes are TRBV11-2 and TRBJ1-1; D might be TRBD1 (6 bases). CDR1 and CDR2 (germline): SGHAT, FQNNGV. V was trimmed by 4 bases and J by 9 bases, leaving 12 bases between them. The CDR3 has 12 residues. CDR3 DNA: TGTGCCAGCAGCTACTACAGGGCCCAAGCTTTCTTT. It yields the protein CASSYYRAQAFF.

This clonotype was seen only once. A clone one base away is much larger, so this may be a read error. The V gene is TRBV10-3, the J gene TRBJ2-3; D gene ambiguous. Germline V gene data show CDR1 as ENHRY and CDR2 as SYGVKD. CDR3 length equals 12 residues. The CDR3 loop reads CAIRHTTDMQYF. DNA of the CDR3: TGTGCCATCAGACACACCACAGATATGCAGTATTTT.

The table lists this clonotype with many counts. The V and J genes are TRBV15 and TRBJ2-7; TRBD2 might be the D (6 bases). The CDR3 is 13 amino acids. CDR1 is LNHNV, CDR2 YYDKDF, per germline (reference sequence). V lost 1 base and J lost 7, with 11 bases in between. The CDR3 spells CATSRGAGEEQYV. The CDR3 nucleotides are TGTGCCACCAGCAGAGGAGCGGGCGAGGAGCAGTACGTC.

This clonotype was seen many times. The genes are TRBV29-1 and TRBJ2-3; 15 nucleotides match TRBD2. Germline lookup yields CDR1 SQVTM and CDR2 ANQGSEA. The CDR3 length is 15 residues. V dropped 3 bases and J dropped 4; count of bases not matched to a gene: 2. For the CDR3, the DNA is TGCAGCGTTGACGGACTAGCGGGAGGGCCAGATACGCAGTATTTT. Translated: CSVDGLAGGPDTQYF.

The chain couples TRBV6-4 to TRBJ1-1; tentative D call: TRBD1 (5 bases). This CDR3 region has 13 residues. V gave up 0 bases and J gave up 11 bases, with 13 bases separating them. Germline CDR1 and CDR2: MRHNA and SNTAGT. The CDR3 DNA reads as TGTGCCAGCAGTGACTCCCCTGCAGGGCGTGCTTTCTTT. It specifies CASSDSPAGRAFF.